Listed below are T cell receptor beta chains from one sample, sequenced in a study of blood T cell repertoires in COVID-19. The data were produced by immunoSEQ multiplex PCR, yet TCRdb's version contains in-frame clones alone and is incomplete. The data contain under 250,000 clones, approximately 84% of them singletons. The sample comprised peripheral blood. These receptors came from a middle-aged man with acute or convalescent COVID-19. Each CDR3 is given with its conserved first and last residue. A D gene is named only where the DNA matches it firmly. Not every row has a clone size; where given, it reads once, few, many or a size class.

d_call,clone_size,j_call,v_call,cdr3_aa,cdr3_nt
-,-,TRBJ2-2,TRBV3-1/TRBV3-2,CASSQDQPVLLSGELFF,TGTGCCAGCAGCCAAGATCAGCCAGTACTATTGTCCGGGGAGCTGTTTTTT
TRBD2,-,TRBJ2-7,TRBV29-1,CSVEILAASSYEQYF,TGCAGCGTTGAAATCCTAGCGGCTAGCTCCTACGAGCAGTACTTC
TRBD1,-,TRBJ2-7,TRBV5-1,CASSLGQGREQYF,TGCGCCAGCAGCTTGGGACAGGGGAGAGAGCAGTACTTC
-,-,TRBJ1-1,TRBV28,CASTSTGKNTEAFF,TGTGCCAGCACTTCGACAGGAAAGAACACTGAAGCTTTCTTT
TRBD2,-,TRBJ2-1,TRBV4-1,CASSQVAGVNNEQFF,TGCGCCAGCAGCCAAGTGGCGGGAGTAAACAATGAGCAGTTCTTC
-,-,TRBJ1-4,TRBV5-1,CASSLAGRGPEKLFF,TGCGCCAGCAGCTTGGCGGGGCGGGGACCCGAAAAACTGTTTTTT
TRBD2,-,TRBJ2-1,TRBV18,CASSPSTSGSNEQFF,TGTGCCAGCTCACCCTCAACTAGCGGGAGTAATGAGCAGTTCTTC
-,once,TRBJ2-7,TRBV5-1,CASRPPHEGGVYEQYF,TGCGCCAGCAGACCCCCTCACGAGGGGGGGGTATACGAGCAGTACTTC
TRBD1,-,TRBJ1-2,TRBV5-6,CASRKGQSNYGYTF,TGTGCCAGCAGGAAGGGACAGTCGAACTATGGCTACACCTTC
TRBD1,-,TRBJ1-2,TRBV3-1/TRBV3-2,CATEPGQGEGRHGYTF,TGTGCCACCGAGCCGGGACAGGGGGAAGGAAGGCATGGCTACACCTTC
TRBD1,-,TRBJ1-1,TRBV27,CASSTPYRGGEAFF,TGTGCCAGCAGTACGCCTTACAGGGGTGGTGAAGCTTTCTTT
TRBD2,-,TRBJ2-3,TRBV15,CATSRGPGTSDTDTQYF,TGTGCCACCAGCAGAGGGCCCGGGACTAGCGACACAGATACGCAGTATTTT
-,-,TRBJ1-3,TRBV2,CASSERGSGNTIYF,TGTGCCAGCAGTGAAAGGGGATCCGGAAACACCATATATTTT
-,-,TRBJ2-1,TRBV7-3,CASSLTSRKTDIYSYNEQFF,TGTGCCAGCAGCTTAACGAGTAGAAAGACAGACATTTACTCCTACAATGAGCAGTTCTTC
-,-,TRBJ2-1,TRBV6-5,CASSYGKTLGGNEQFF,TGTGCCAGCAGTTACGGAAAGACCCTGGGGGGCAATGAGCAGTTCTTC
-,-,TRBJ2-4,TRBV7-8,CASSFGNNIQYF,TGTGCCAGCAGCTTCGGGAACAACATTCAGTACTTC
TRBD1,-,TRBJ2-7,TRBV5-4,CASSLAPPKAGGYEQYF,TGTGCCAGCAGCTTAGCCCCCCCAAAAGCAGGGGGCTACGAGCAGTACTTC
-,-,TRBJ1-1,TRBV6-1,CATSEYPSEAFF,TGTGCCACCAGTGAATATCCTAGTGAAGCTTTCTTT
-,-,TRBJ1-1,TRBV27,CASSLSPAGGQQAFF,TGTGCCAGCAGTTTATCGCCCGCGGGGGGACAACAAGCTTTCTTT
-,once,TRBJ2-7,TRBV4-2,CASSQEASVSYEQYF,TGTGCCAGCAGCCAAGAGGCTAGCGTATCCTACGAGCAGTACTTC
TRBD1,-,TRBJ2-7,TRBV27,CASSLFPTGYNEQYF,TGTGCCAGCAGTCTCTTCCCGACAGGGTACAACGAGCAGTACTTC
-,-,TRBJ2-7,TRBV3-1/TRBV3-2,CASSHSSYEQYF,TGTGCCAGCAGCCACTCCTCCTACGAGCAGTACTTC
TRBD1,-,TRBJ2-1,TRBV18,CASSGIGQVLGYEQFF,TGTGCCAGCTCAGGGATAGGACAGGTTCTCGGCTATGAGCAGTTCTTC
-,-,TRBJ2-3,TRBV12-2,CASRLAECSGRITDTQYF,TGTGCAAGTCGCTTAGCGGAATGCAGCGGGAGGATCACAGATACGCAGTATTTT
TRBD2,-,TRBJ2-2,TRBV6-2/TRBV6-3,CASSRGGRTGELFF,TGTGCCAGCAGTCGGGGAGGGCGCACCGGGGAGCTGTTTTTT
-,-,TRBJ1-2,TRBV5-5,CASSWGITGNYGYTF,TGTGCCAGCAGCTGGGGCATTACAGGGAACTATGGCTACACCTTC
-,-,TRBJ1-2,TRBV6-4,CASSSGDYGYTF,TGTGCCAGCAGTAGCGGAGACTATGGCTACACCTTC
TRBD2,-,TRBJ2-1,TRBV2,CASSRTSGSLHNEQFF,TGTGCCAGCAGTCGGACTAGCGGGAGCCTCCACAATGAGCAGTTCTTC
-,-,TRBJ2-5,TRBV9,CASSASYVETQYF,TGTGCCAGCAGCGCTAGCTACGTCGAGACCCAGTACTTC
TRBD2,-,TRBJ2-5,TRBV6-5,CASSYRAGPPGGTQYF,TGTGCCAGCAGTTACCGAGCGGGACCGCCGGGTGGGACCCAGTACTTC
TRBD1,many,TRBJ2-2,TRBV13,CASSAPTGGAIGELFF,TGTGCCAGCAGCGCACCAACAGGGGGCGCAATCGGGGAGCTGTTTTTT
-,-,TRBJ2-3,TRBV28,CASLEVATDTQYF,TGTGCCAGCCTTGAAGTGGCCACAGATACGCAGTATTTT
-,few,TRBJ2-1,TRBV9,CASSPPDGGISYNEQFF,TGTGCCAGCAGCCCTCCTGACGGAGGGATCTCCTACAATGAGCAGTTCTTC
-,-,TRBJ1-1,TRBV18,CASSPVGGTEAFF,TGTGCCAGCTCACCGGTCGGGGGGACTGAAGCTTTCTTT
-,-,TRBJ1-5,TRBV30,CAWSLPGGPQHF,TGTGCCTGGAGCCTCCCGGGGGGGCCCCAGCATTTT
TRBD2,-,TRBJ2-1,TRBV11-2,CGTSSYNEQFF,TGCGGGACTAGTAGCTACAATGAGCAGTTCTTC
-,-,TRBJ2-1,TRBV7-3,CASSVRGGYNEQFF,TGTGCCAGCAGCGTCAGGGGTGGGTACAATGAGCAGTTCTTC